Each of the 22 T cell receptor beta chains below was sequenced from the same sample in a study of chemoradiotherapy in HPV16-positive cancers. TCRdb's table, derived via immunoSEQ multiplex PCR, lists solely in-frame clones and lacks some. The table includes about 6,900 clones, 85% to 90% detected once. The specimen comprised tumor tissue, sampled from a patient who underwent chemoradiotherapy. The source is a human donor with HPV-associated anogenital cancer.

The CDR3 DNA reads TGTGCCTGGAGAGCGAGCGGCTCCTACAATGAGCAGTTCTTC. Amino acid sequence: CAWRASGSYNEQFF. The chain couples TRBV30 to TRBJ2-1; perhaps TRBD2 as D (5 bases). Germline-derived CDR1 and CDR2 are GTSNPN and SVGIG (reference sequence). With 3 bases removed from V and 0 bases from J, the gap between germline ends came to 9 bases. The CDR3 is made up of 14 amino acids.

The chain is built from TRBV4-1 and TRBJ1-6; D gene ambiguous. Deletions cut 1 base from V and 8 bases from J, with 15 bases between. This CDR3 contains 16 residues. The germline V gene has CDR1 MGHRA and CDR2 YSYEKL. The CDR3 region is CASSQVVLVRDSPLHF. The CDR3 region has the DNA TGCGCCAGCAGCCAAGTAGTGTTGGTGCGGGATTCACCCCTCCACTTT.

V is TRBV11-3 and J is TRBJ2-1; TRBD2 might be the D (5 bases). V was pared by 4 bases and J by 9 bases, with 13 bases between. The CDR3 runs to 13 residues. CDR1 SGHNT and CDR2 YENEEA come from the germline V gene. The CDR3 region has the DNA TGTGCCAGCAGCTCCCTCAGCGGCCCTGAGCAGTTCTTC. It codes for CASSSLSGPEQFF.

The chain links TRBV19 to TRBJ2-1, with D possibly matching TRBD2 (5 bases). Trimming took off 3 bases at V and 5 bases at J, with 8 bases between the two ends. The CDR3 is 13 amino acids. CDR1 and CDR2 from the germline V gene are LNHDA and SQIVND (reference sequence). In nucleotides, the CDR3 is TGTGCCAGTAGTATCGGGAAAGACAATGAGCAGTTCTTC. Translating it yields CASSIGKDNEQFF.

The chain couples TRBV11-2 to TRBJ1-1, with D possibly TRBD1 on 6 matching bases. The V gene's germline CDR1 is SGHAT and CDR2 FQNNGV. CDR3 length: 15 amino acids. Trimming stripped 1 base from V and 3 bases from J, with 12 bases between. CDR3: CASSLVSDRDTEAFF. The CDR3 nucleotides are TGTGCCAGCAGCTTAGTGTCGGACAGAGACACTGAAGCTTTCTTT.

With respect to this clone: This CDR3 is also generated by other DNA sequences in the sample. The chain's CDR3 is CASSFGTGSSGYTF. CDR3 nucleotides: TGCGCCAGCAGCTTCGGGACAGGGAGCTCTGGCTACACCTTC. The V call is TRBV5-1, the J call TRBJ1-2; 9 bases line up with TRBD1. The J segment lost 7 bases and the V segment lost 2 bases, leaving 6 bases of the junction unmatched. CDR1 and CDR2 (germline): SGHRS, YFSETQ. CDR3 length: 14 amino acids.

The chain has TRBV27 and TRBJ2-3, with D unclear. Germline CDR1 MNHEY, CDR2 SMNVEV (reference sequence). The CDR3 contains 15 residues. Trimming shortened V by 6 bases and J by 4 bases, and 17 bases separated the two germline ends. The CDR3 region has the DNA TGTGCCAGCAGCTCACCTTCAGTAGGAGCAGATACGCAGTATTTT. Protein: CASSSPSVGADTQYF.

In its sample, this clone is large (0.1 to 1%). The CDR3 coding sequence is TGTGCCAGCAGCAAAGAATTGGGGGGCACTGAAGCTTTCTTT. It translates to CASSKELGGTEAFF. V usage is TRBV21-1 and J usage is TRBJ1-1. TRBV21-1 is listed as a pseudogene. CDR3 length: 14 amino acids.

This clone appeared once. The gene calls are TRBV7-8 and TRBJ1-1; D not certain. Germline CDR1 is SGHVS and CDR2 is FQNEAQ. The CDR3 contains 14 residues. V lost 1 base to trimming and J lost 6 bases, with 12 bases between them. CDR3 DNA: TGTGCCAGCAGCTTAGACCCCCGGCCGGCTGAAGCTTTCTTT. Amino acid sequence: CASSLDPRPAEAFF.

The V gene is TRBV9, the J gene TRBJ2-3, with 9 bases fitting TRBD2. With 4 bases clipped from V and 4 bases from J, the junction kept 10 bases outside the gene matches. The germline gives CDR1 SGDLS, CDR2 YYNGEE. CDR3 length: 16 amino acids. The CDR3 bases are TGTGCCAGCAGCCCCCGAGCGGGAGGTAATTCAGATACGCAGTATTTT. It specifies CASSPRAGGNSDTQYF.

This rearrangement joins TRBV5-1 to TRBJ2-6, with D possibly being TRBD2 (5 bases). In germline, CDR1 is SGHRS, CDR2 YFSETQ. This CDR3 has 18 residues. With 3 bases removed from V and 2 bases from J, the gap between germline ends came to 18 bases. The CDR3 loop is CASSSDLRGLPGANVLTF. CDR3 in DNA: TGCGCCAGCAGCTCGGACCTCCGCGGGCTTCCTGGGGCCAACGTCCTGACTTTC.

The rearrangement links TRBV9 to TRBJ2-5; D is unresolved. The CDR3 covers 11 residues. The germline V gene encodes CDR1 SGDLS and CDR2 YYNGEE. Trimming shortened V by 3 bases and J by 5 bases, and 5 bases separated the two germline ends. The CDR3 protein is CASSDGETQYF. As DNA, the CDR3 is TGTGCCAGCAGCGACGGGGAGACCCAGTACTTC.

The CDR3 is CASTRRGREKLFF. The CDR3 DNA follows: TGTGCCAGCACCCGAAGGGGGCGCGAAAAACTGTTTTTT. The rearrangement links TRBV6-6 to TRBJ1-4; 7 nucleotides line up with TRBD1. Germline V gene data show CDR1 as MNHNY and CDR2 as SVGAGI (reference sequence). Trimming removed 7 bases from V and 8 bases from J; junction bases left unmatched: 7. This CDR3 has 13 amino acids.

The CDR3 reads CASSFEALIETQYF. CDR3 coding DNA: TGTGCCAGCAGCTTTGAAGCCCTTATAGAGACCCAGTACTTC. The V call is TRBV7-6, the J call TRBJ2-5; D not resolved. There are 14 residues in the CDR3. The V gene lost 3 bases and the J gene lost 4 bases, with 12 bases spanning the gap. From germline, CDR1 is SGHVS and CDR2 FNYEAQ.

The chain links TRBV5-8 to TRBJ1-2; no firm D call. Germline loops: CDR1 SGHTS, CDR2 YDEGEE. The CDR3 spans 15 residues. The ends were cut back, 6 bases at V and 2 bases at J, with 17 bases in the middle. CDR3 coding DNA: TGTGCCAGCAAAGCGAGGGCCTCATGGAACTATGGCTACACCTTC. As protein: CASKARASWNYGYTF.

This clone has a single count. This chain joins TRBV6-4 and TRBJ2-7; TRBD2 aligns across 9 bases. Germline CDR1 reads MRHNA; CDR2 reads SNTAGT. This CDR3 has 12 amino acids. Trimming removed 7 bases from V and 6 bases from J; junction bases left unmatched: 4. CDR3: CASTGLAFEQYF. The DNA of the CDR3 is TGTGCCAGCACGGGACTAGCTTTCGAGCAGTACTTC.

This clone is a singleton in its sample. Written as DNA, the CDR3 is TGTGCCAGCACCTTTTTCGATAGCAATCAGCCCCAGCATTTT. Translated: CASTFFDSNQPQHF. The V call is TRBV5-8, the J call TRBJ1-5; no firm D call. CDR1 and CDR2 from the germline V gene are SGHTS and YDEGEE. V was pared by 6 bases and J by 0 bases, with 10 bases between. The CDR3 runs to 14 residues. Based on the CDR3 plus reference TRBV5-8 and TRBJ1-5, the full variable domain is EAGVTQSPTHLIKTRGQQATLRCSPISGHTSVYWYQQALGLGLQFLLWYDEGEERNRGNFPPRFSGRQFPNYSSELNVNALELEDSALYLCASTFFDSNQPQHFGDGTRLSIL.

The chain employs TRBV19 and TRBJ1-2, with 7 bases that match TRBD1. Germline CDR1 and CDR2: LNHDA and SQIVND (reference sequence). The J segment lost 2 bases and the V segment lost 3 bases, leaving 6 bases of the junction unmatched. The CDR3 spans 15 residues. CDR3 amino acids: CASSIQAGGNYGYTF. DNA of the CDR3: TGTGCCAGTAGTATTCAGGCAGGGGGAAACTATGGCTACACCTTC.

This rearrangement joins TRBV5-1 to TRBJ2-5; 9 bases match TRBD2. The CDR3 sequence is 14 residues long. Losses at the gene ends were 2 bases for V and 2 bases for J; bases not matched to a gene: 1. Germline V lookup: CDR1 SGHRS, CDR2 YFSETQ. As DNA, the CDR3 is TGCGCCAGCAGCTTAGCGGGGGGACAAGAGACCCAGTACTTC. Its protein product is CASSLAGGQETQYF.

The chain joins TRBV15 to TRBJ2-1; the D is unclear. Trimming cost V 0 bases and J 8 bases, with 8 bases left between them. CDR1 and CDR2 (germline): LNHNV, YYDKDF (reference sequence). The CDR3 is made up of 13 amino acids. CDR3 region: CATSRDDGDEQFF. The CDR3 DNA reads as TGTGCCACCAGCAGAGATGATGGAGATGAGCAGTTCTTC.

This chain links TRBV7-8 with TRBJ2-7, with D maybe TRBD2 (6 bases). Germline values: CDR1 SGHVS, CDR2 FQNEAQ. CDR3 length equals 14 residues. Trimming took off 5 bases at V and 1 base at J, with 12 bases between the two ends. The CDR3 spells CASSLGLFSYEQYF. The CDR3 bases are TGTGCCAGCAGCCTCGGACTATTTTCCTACGAGCAGTACTTC.

The chain combines TRBV30 with TRBJ1-4; the D is unclear. V lost 2 bases to trimming and J lost 8 bases, with 12 bases between them. Germline CDR1 is GTSNPN and CDR2 is SVGIG (reference sequence). The CDR3 contains 13 residues. CDR3 sequence reads: CAWSPGFGEKLFF. As DNA, the CDR3 is TGTGCCTGGAGTCCCGGGTTTGGGGAAAAACTGTTTTTT.